This TCR beta chain was obtained from a study of technical replicates of blood from a few donors. V was pared by 0 bases and J by 5 bases, with 20 bases between. The CDR3 has 17 amino acids. The germline CDR1 and CDR2 sequences are SGHAT and FQNNGV. The assay was immunoSEQ multiplex PCR, and TCRdb's table has in-frame clones only and misses some. The sample shows approximately 99,000 clones, 96% of them seen only once. The sequenced material came from T cells isolated from PBMCs. This chain joins TRBV11-2 and TRBJ2-7, with a weak D call TRBD2 (5 bases). This TCR came from a human donor in good health. In DNA, the CDR3 is TGTGCCAGCAGCTTAGATTTTCCGGGGTTAGGTCTCCACGAGCAGTACTTC. It codes for CASSLDFPGLGLHEQYF.